A selection of T cell receptor beta chains follows, all from one sample in a study of shared clonotypes between healthy human individuals. Produced via immunoSEQ multiplex PCR; TCRdb's table is partial and in-frame only. The repertoire has more than 2 million clones, about 93% of them found once; the top ten carry 1.5% to 2%. Sequenced: naive CD8+ T cells from PBMCs. Every receptor here comes from a man aged 18 to 30 in good health. Some clones in this sample may be carry-over from other donors' samples. CDR3s include the opening cysteine and the closing phenylalanine or tryptophan. Each record gives: D gene, J gene, clone size, V gene, CDR3 DNA, CDR3 protein. A D gene is named only where the DNA matches it firmly. Only part of the rows carry a size: once, few, many, or a class if the clone is expanded.

D: -; J: TRBJ1-1; size: -; V: TRBV7-9; DNA: TGTGCCAGCAGCAGATTGAACACTGAAGCTTTCTTT; CDR3: CASSRLNTEAFF
D: -; J: TRBJ1-2; size: once; V: TRBV29-1; DNA: TGCAGCGGGATCCGGCTGGGGGCGGACTATGGCTACACCTTC; CDR3: CSGIRLGADYGYTF
D: TRBD2; J: TRBJ2-5; size: -; V: TRBV5-6; DNA: TGTGCCAGCAGCTTGGAAGGTGGACTAGCGCAAGAGACCCAGTACTTC; CDR3: CASSLEGGLAQETQYF
D: -; J: TRBJ1-5; size: -; V: TRBV6-1; DNA: TGTGCCAGCAGTGAAGTGGGCAGGGGCAATCAGCCCCAGCATTTT; CDR3: CASSEVGRGNQPQHF
D: -; J: TRBJ2-5; size: -; V: TRBV19; DNA: TGTGCCAGTAGTACGGACGGCGAGGAGACCCAGTACTTC; CDR3: CASSTDGEETQYF
D: -; J: TRBJ1-1; size: -; V: TRBV27; DNA: TGTGCCAGCAGTCGGCCCGGAGTGGAAGCTTTCTTT; CDR3: CASSRPGVEAFF
D: -; J: TRBJ1-5; size: -; V: TRBV4-1; DNA: TGCGCCAGTTCGGGGGGAAGCAATCAGCCCCAGCATTTT; CDR3: CASSGGSNQPQHF
D: TRBD1; J: TRBJ2-7; size: once; V: TRBV27; DNA: TGTGCCAGCAGTTACTCACAGGGGGTTTTGCCCTACGAGCAGTACTTC; CDR3: CASSYSQGVLPYEQYF
D: -; J: TRBJ2-3; size: -; V: TRBV6-6; DNA: TGTGCCAGCATTTCGACCCGACAGATCACAGATACGCAGTATTTT; CDR3: CASISTRQITDTQYF
D: -; J: TRBJ2-7; size: -; V: TRBV27; DNA: TGTGCCAGCAGTCTTGGGATTAACTACGAGCAGTACTTC; CDR3: CASSLGINYEQYF
D: -; J: TRBJ2-7; size: -; V: TRBV9; DNA: TGTGCCAGCAGCCCCAATGGTGGGATGCAGTACTTC; CDR3: CASSPNGGMQYF
D: -; J: TRBJ2-7; size: -; V: TRBV5-1; DNA: TGCGCCAGCAGCTTGGAATTGTACACCTACGAGCAGTACTTC; CDR3: CASSLELYTYEQYF
D: -; J: TRBJ1-5; size: -; V: TRBV27; DNA: TGTGCCAGCAGTTTCAATCCGCCGGTACATCAGCCCCAGCATTTT; CDR3: CASSFNPPVHQPQHF
D: -; J: TRBJ1-1; size: -; V: TRBV5-6; DNA: TGTGCCAGCAGCGGAACCAGGGCGGCTGAAGCTTTCTTT; CDR3: CASSGTRAAEAFF
D: TRBD1; J: TRBJ1-5; size: few; V: TRBV5-8; DNA: TGTGCCAGCAGCTCAGACAGGGGACTCACATCTCCAGACCAGCATTTT; CDR3: CASSSDRGLTSPDQHF
D: TRBD1; J: TRBJ2-7; size: -; V: TRBV7-9; DNA: TGTGCCAGCAGCCCAGCCCTGGGACAGGGCGGGGAGCAGTACTTC; CDR3: CASSPALGQGGEQYF
D: -; J: TRBJ2-5; size: -; V: TRBV29-1; DNA: TGCAGCGTTGAACCTCGTGGGGTGGTATCGACCCAGTACTTC; CDR3: CSVEPRGVVSTQYF
D: -; J: TRBJ2-5; size: -; V: TRBV27; DNA: TGTGCCAGCAGTTCCCAGGGGGGAGGACCCCAAGAGACCCAGTACTTC; CDR3: CASSSQGGGPQETQYF
D: -; J: TRBJ1-2; size: -; V: TRBV11-2; DNA: TGTGCCAGCAGACCCTTCCCCAAACATGCGGGAGACAACTATGGCTACACCTTC; CDR3: CASRPFPKHAGDNYGYTF
D: -; J: TRBJ2-7; size: -; V: TRBV7-9; DNA: TGTGCCAGCAGCTATCCGCAGGACGAGCAGTACTTC; CDR3: CASSYPQDEQYF
D: -; J: TRBJ1-1; size: -; V: TRBV7-9; DNA: TGTGCCAGCAGCTTAGATACCCGCCGGGGCACTGAAGCTTTCTTT; CDR3: CASSLDTRRGTEAFF
D: -; J: TRBJ1-5; size: -; V: TRBV7-6; DNA: TGTGCCAGCAGCCCTGGGCCCCCCGTGGGTCAGCCCCAGCATTTT; CDR3: CASSPGPPVGQPQHF
D: -; J: TRBJ1-4; size: -; V: TRBV7-8; DNA: TGTGCCAGCAGCTTAGGGGACCTGGGGTACGAAAAACTGTTTTTT; CDR3: CASSLGDLGYEKLFF
D: TRBD2; J: TRBJ2-7; size: -; V: TRBV4-1; DNA: TGCGCCAGCAGCCAAACAGCGGGGAAGGATTACGAGCAGTACTTC; CDR3: CASSQTAGKDYEQYF
D: -; J: TRBJ2-1; size: -; V: TRBV13; DNA: TGTGCCAGCAGCTCCGGATCTACGGGGACCGGTCATGAGCAGTTCTTC; CDR3: CASSSGSTGTGHEQFF
D: -; J: TRBJ2-7; size: -; V: TRBV13; DNA: TGTGCCAGCAGCCCCCCGGGAGCGGAGAGCTCCTACGAGCAGTACTTC; CDR3: CASSPPGAESSYEQYF
D: -; J: TRBJ2-4; size: -; V: TRBV4-1; DNA: TGCGCCAGCAGCCAAGGGGGAGCCAAAAACATTCAGTACTTC; CDR3: CASSQGGAKNIQYF
D: TRBD1; J: TRBJ2-2; size: -; V: TRBV9; DNA: TGTGCCAGCGCTGGCGGGACAGGGCTCACCGGGGAGCTGTTTTTT; CDR3: CASAGGTGLTGELFF
D: TRBD2; J: TRBJ2-3; size: once; V: TRBV28; DNA: TGTGCCAGCAGTTTGCTACTAGCGGGGATTCAGGATACGCAGTATTTT; CDR3: CASSLLLAGIQDTQYF
D: -; J: TRBJ1-4; size: -; V: TRBV28; DNA: TGTGCCAGCAGCCCCCCAGGCTCCCGCTCCCTCCTTGCAACTAATGAAAAACTGTTTTTT; CDR3: CASSPPGSRSLLATNEKLFF
D: -; J: TRBJ2-2; size: -; V: TRBV11-2; DNA: TGTGCCAGCAGCTTATTACCCGGGGAGCTGTTTTTT; CDR3: CASSLLPGELFF
D: -; J: TRBJ2-7; size: -; V: TRBV6-1; DNA: TGTGCCAGCAGTGAAAGTTTAGGGTGGGTAAGGGACGAGCAGTACTTC; CDR3: CASSESLGWVRDEQYF
D: -; J: TRBJ2-7; size: -; V: TRBV10-3; DNA: TGTGCCATCAGTCCGGAGGGAATAATACCGGCCGAGCAGTACTTC; CDR3: CAISPEGIIPAEQYF
D: TRBD1; J: TRBJ1-1; size: once; V: TRBV5-1; DNA: TGCGCCAGCAGCTTTGATGGGACAGATCTGAACACTGAAGCTTTCTTT; CDR3: CASSFDGTDLNTEAFF
D: TRBD1; J: TRBJ2-4; size: -; V: TRBV28; DNA: TGTGCCAGCAGGTCGACAGGGTTAGACGCCAAAAACATTCAGTACTTC; CDR3: CASRSTGLDAKNIQYF
D: -; J: TRBJ2-3; size: -; V: TRBV5-8; DNA: TGTGCCAGCAGCTTGTTCGGCACAGATACGCAGTATTTT; CDR3: CASSLFGTDTQYF
D: -; J: TRBJ2-1; size: -; V: TRBV7-7; DNA: TGTGCCAGCAGCCTGGCCCCGAGCTCCTACAATGAGCAGTTCTTC; CDR3: CASSLAPSSYNEQFF
D: TRBD1; J: TRBJ2-1; size: -; V: TRBV6-4; DNA: TGTGCCAGCAGTGACGGAGGGGACAGGTTTAATGAGCAGTTCTTC; CDR3: CASSDGGDRFNEQFF
D: TRBD1; J: TRBJ1-2; size: -; V: TRBV2; DNA: TGTGCCAGCCGTGCCAGGACAGGGGTTTGGGGTGAAGGCTACACCTTC; CDR3: CASRARTGVWGEGYTF
D: -; J: TRBJ1-2; size: -; V: TRBV2; DNA: TGTGCCAACCCGGGGACGCCGGATCGGTACACCTTC; CDR3: CANPGTPDRYTF
D: -; J: TRBJ2-7; size: -; V: TRBV27; DNA: TGTGCCAGCAGTTTAGGGAACAAGAACGACGAGCAGTACTTC; CDR3: CASSLGNKNDEQYF
D: -; J: TRBJ2-7; size: -; V: TRBV27; DNA: TGTGCCAGCACGGGCAGCTCCTACGAGCAGTACTTC; CDR3: CASTGSSYEQYF
D: -; J: TRBJ2-3; size: -; V: TRBV2; DNA: TGTGCCAGCAGTGAAGGTCGGGTCTTAATCACAGATACGCAGTATTTT; CDR3: CASSEGRVLITDTQYF
D: -; J: TRBJ2-5; size: -; V: TRBV28; DNA: TGTGCCAGCAGTTTATCAATAAACTTCCTTAGCAGGGGAGTAGGGCAAGAGACCCAGTACTTC; CDR3: CASSLSINFLSRGVGQETQYF
D: -; J: TRBJ1-1; size: few; V: TRBV13; DNA: TGTGCCAGCAGCTTAACAGCGAACACTGAAGCTTTCTTT; CDR3: CASSLTANTEAFF
D: -; J: TRBJ2-2; size: -; V: TRBV6-6; DNA: TGTGCCAGCAGTTACTCGAGTGGCACCGGGGAGCTGTTTTTT; CDR3: CASSYSSGTGELFF
D: -; J: TRBJ1-1; size: -; V: TRBV4-3; DNA: TGCGCCAGCAGCCAAGAGCCTTTCTTCGGAGCTTTCTTT; CDR3: CASSQEPFFGAFF
D: TRBD1; J: TRBJ1-1; size: -; V: TRBV27; DNA: TGTGCCAGCAGTTGGAAATCCGGGACAGCGAACACTGAAGCTTTCTTT; CDR3: CASSWKSGTANTEAFF
D: TRBD2; J: TRBJ2-7; size: once; V: TRBV5-1; DNA: TGCGCCAGCAGTAGTAGCGGGAGCTCCTACGAGCAGTACTTC; CDR3: CASSSSGSSYEQYF
D: -; J: TRBJ1-2; size: -; V: TRBV5-8; DNA: TGTGCCAGCAGCTTGGTTTTGAGAGGAAATGGCTACACCTTC; CDR3: CASSLVLRGNGYTF
D: TRBD1; J: TRBJ2-7; size: -; V: TRBV6-6; DNA: TGTGCCAGCAGCCATACCACAGGGGGCTACGAGCAGTACTTC; CDR3: CASSHTTGGYEQYF
D: TRBD1; J: TRBJ2-2; size: -; V: TRBV5-1; DNA: TGCGCCAGCAGCCGAACAGGGGGAGGCACCGGGGAGCTGTTTTTT; CDR3: CASSRTGGGTGELFF
D: -; J: TRBJ2-7; size: -; V: TRBV10-2; DNA: TGCGCCAGCGGGACCCTCTTGGGGAACGAGCAGTACTTC; CDR3: CASGTLLGNEQYF
D: -; J: TRBJ1-2; size: -; V: TRBV6-6; DNA: TGTGCCAGCAGTCTATCCTCGGCGGGTTTCCACGGCTACACCTTC; CDR3: CASSLSSAGFHGYTF
D: TRBD2; J: TRBJ2-2; size: -; V: TRBV19; DNA: TGTGCCAGTAGTATGTGGCGGGAGAGGCACACCGGGGAGCTGTTTTTT; CDR3: CASSMWRERHTGELFF